This section outlines one TCR beta chain sequence together with its context. It lacks a known antigen. Base qualities are not recorded, but no much larger clone differs from it by a single base. These data are taken from a study of OX40 agonist ivuxolimab in advanced cancers. Context from the whole study: Ivuxolimab, which targeted the costimulatory receptor OX40 (CD134), was an agonistic, fully human IgG2 monoclonal antibody. Intravenous ivuxolimab was administered to patients every 2 weeks at six dose levels: 0.01, 0.1, 0.3, 1.5, 3 and 10 mg/kg. Of the roughly 52 dose-escalation patients, hepatocellular carcinoma was present in about 20, melanoma in approximately 15, renal cell carcinoma in 9 and head and neck cancer in 9. A male proportion of around 80% and a mean age of roughly 55 years, ranging from roughly 20 to 80, were recorded for the dose-escalation cohort. Patients were allowed to have had prior anti-PD-1, anti-PD-L1 or anti-CTLA-4 therapy, and around 37% of the dose-escalation patients had previously received checkpoint inhibitors. Partial responses were achieved by three dose-escalation patients, of whom one had hepatocellular carcinoma and two had cutaneous melanoma. The purpose of peripheral TCRbeta sequencing was to test whether ivuxolimab changed TCR sequence diversity and led to clonal T-cell expansion. The monotherapy dose-escalation portion (N of about 47 patients) of the phase I ivuxolimab trial is reported in the paper.

For sequencing of the TCRbeta CDR3 region, genomic DNA was extracted from the sorted cells. TCRbeta CDR3 regions were sequenced using the immunoSEQ Assay. TCRdb holds this immuneACCESS table with in-frame rearrangements only. Some clones are missing; in checked studies, unresolved V genes explain under half, and the rest has no known cause. Within this sample are 50,000 to 65,000 clones, with about four fifths of them counted one time only. The top ten clones comprise over 0.95% of the sample. V drops 1 base and J drops 1 base, leaving 13 bases in between. Per the germline V gene, MNHNS is the CDR1 and SASEGT is the CDR2. The CDR3 goes from the cysteine to the phenylalanine over 16 residues. Only the CDR3 region is kept as DNA, spanning 48 bases read in frame from base 1. Overall study results and their limits: The antigen specificity of the clonally expanded peripheral T cells was not determined. Low levels of normalized T-cell clonal expansion were also seen in some patients who did not respond. After ivuxolimab, more expanded clones were found on average in CD8+ T cells than in CD4+ T cells. At doses of 0.1 to 3.0 mg/kg, clonal expansion of both CD4+ and CD8+ blood T cells was observed from baseline to week 6. Partial responders in the 0.1-3.0 mg/kg groups had among the lowest normalized peripheral clonal expansion, especially among CD8+ T cells.

Patients with a history of autoimmune disease or receiving systemic immunosuppression were excluded from the trial. In every dose cohort, peripheral blood was drawn for TCR sequencing at baseline, cycle 4 day 1, and cycle 7 day 1. Samples came from an open-label, multicenter, first-in-human phase I dose-escalation trial of ivuxolimab. Adults with locally advanced or metastatic melanoma, renal cell carcinoma, hepatocellular carcinoma or head and neck squamous cell carcinoma were enrolled in the trial. Before TCR sequencing, CD4+ T cells and CD8+ T cells from peripheral blood were sorted into separate populations.

Sequencing used CD4+ or CD8+ T cells sorted from blood, obtained in a trial of the OX40 agonist ivuxolimab. The chain is made from TRBV6-1 and TRBJ1-1; the D region possibly corresponds to TRBD1 (6 bases align). This receptor was taken from an adult with an advanced solid tumor such as melanoma, head and neck, liver or kidney cancer. CDR3 loop: CASSEVGRGTNTEAFF. The nucleotide sequence is given as TGTGCCAGCAGTGAAGTAGGCAGGGGTACGAACACTGAAGCTTTCTTT.